A selection of T cell receptor beta chains follows, all from one sample in a study of blood T cell repertoires in COVID-19. Generated by immunoSEQ multiplex PCR, the TCRdb table keeps only in-frame clones and is missing some. This repertoire shows about 410,000 clones, over 85% found once; its top ten account for around 1.7%. The specimen was PBMCs or T cells enriched from blood (not recorded which). The receptors originated from a woman aged 25 to 39 who had recovered from COVID-19. Each CDR3 is given with its conserved first and last residue. D genes are given only for firm matches. Only part of the rows carry a size: once, few, many, or a class if the clone is expanded.

V gene	clone size	J gene	D gene	CDR3 DNA	CDR3 protein
TRBV29-1	NA	TRBJ2-1	TRBD2	TGCAGCGTACCAACTACTAGCGGGGGGAGCTCCTACAATGAGCAGTTCTTC	CSVPTTSGGSSYNEQFF
TRBV6-6	NA	TRBJ1-1	NA	TGTGCCAGCACCCTAGTAGTAAGCACTGAAGCTTTCTTT	CASTLVVSTEAFF
TRBV7-2	NA	TRBJ2-3	TRBD2	TGTGCCAGCAGCAATAGCGGGGGCACAGATACGCAGTATTTT	CASSNSGGTDTQYF
TRBV28	NA	TRBJ2-7	TRBD1	TGTGCCAGCAGCCCGGACAGGCTCGTCTCCTACGAGCAGTACTTC	CASSPDRLVSYEQYF
TRBV9	NA	TRBJ1-5	TRBD1	TGTGCCAGCAGCGCCGGACAGGGGGCCCAAAATCAGCCCCAGCATTTT	CASSAGQGAQNQPQHF
TRBV12-2	NA	TRBJ1-2	NA	TGTGCAAGTCGCTACCTTGGGGCGTATGGCTACACCTTC	CASRYLGAYGYTF
TRBV9	NA	TRBJ2-1	NA	TGTGCCAGCAGCGTAGATGGAGGGGATGAGCAGTTCTTC	CASSVDGGDEQFF
TRBV18	NA	TRBJ2-2	NA	TGTGCCAGCTCAGAACAGATAACCGGGGAGCTGTTTTTT	CASSEQITGELFF
TRBV12-3/TRBV12-4	NA	TRBJ1-2	NA	TGTGCCAGCAGTTTGTCGGAGGTCGCCGGCTACACCTTC	CASSLSEVAGYTF
TRBV28	NA	TRBJ2-7	NA	TGTGCCAGCAGCCCCCCCCTAGCCCCGCATACCTACGAGCAGTACTTC	CASSPPLAPHTYEQYF
TRBV6-1	few	TRBJ1-1	TRBD1	TGTGCCAGCAGTGCCCCGGGACAGGTCCGGGACACTGAAGCTTTCTTT	CASSAPGQVRDTEAFF
TRBV30	NA	TRBJ1-2	TRBD1	TGTGCCTGGAGCCGGACAGGGGGGCACGGCTATGGCTACACCTTC	CAWSRTGGHGYGYTF
TRBV4-1	NA	TRBJ1-2	NA	TGCGCCAGCAGCCAAGACCTTCGCTTGGCAGGCTACACCTTC	CASSQDLRLAGYTF
TRBV11-2	NA	TRBJ1-1	NA	TGTGCCAGCAGCTTAGAAAGGGGTAACACTGAAGCTTTCTTT	CASSLERGNTEAFF
TRBV6-5	NA	TRBJ1-1	NA	TGTGCCAGCAGTTACAGCATGGGGGGAAACACTGAAGCTTTCTTT	CASSYSMGGNTEAFF
TRBV6-6	NA	TRBJ1-2	TRBD1	TGTGCCAGCCAGACAGGGTTGGGCTATGGCTACACCTTC	CASQTGLGYGYTF
TRBV5-4	NA	TRBJ1-1	NA	TGTGCCAGCAGCTTTCGGTCGAACACTGAAGCTTTCTTT	CASSFRSNTEAFF
TRBV7-3	NA	TRBJ2-1	TRBD1	TGTGCCAGCAGCTTGGTGGGACAGGGCTCCAATGAGCAGTTCTTC	CASSLVGQGSNEQFF
TRBV7-2	NA	TRBJ1-2	NA	TGTGCCAGCAGCTTAGTGAGGGACTCGATATACACCTTC	CASSLVRDSIYTF
TRBV9	NA	TRBJ1-6	NA	TGTGCCAGCAGCTCAACGCAACGACCGCGCCGGGATTCACCCCTCCACTTT	CASSSTQRPRRDSPLHF
TRBV18	NA	TRBJ2-7	NA	TGTGCCAGCTCACCGTCGTCGGTTAACGAGCAGTACTTC	CASSPSSVNEQYF
TRBV2	NA	TRBJ2-3	TRBD1	TGTGCCAGCAGCAAACTATACAGGGGGCACACAGATACGCAGTATTTT	CASSKLYRGHTDTQYF
TRBV4-1	NA	TRBJ1-5	NA	TGCGCCAGCAGCCAAGTCTCCCGGGGGGGGGATCAGCCCCAGCATTTT	CASSQVSRGGDQPQHF
TRBV11-3	NA	TRBJ2-7	TRBD1	TGTGCCAGCAGCCCAGGCGGGACAGGTACCTACGAGCAGTACTTC	CASSPGGTGTYEQYF
TRBV2	NA	TRBJ1-5	NA	TGTGCCAGCAGTGACGACAGATATCAGCCCCAGCATTTT	CASSDDRYQPQHF
TRBV30	NA	TRBJ2-7	NA	TGTGCCTGGAGTGGGGGGACATTCTACGAGCAGTACTTC	CAWSGGTFYEQYF
TRBV29-1	NA	TRBJ2-1	TRBD2	TGCAGCGTTGAAATGAGGGCGGGAGTCATGGGCAATGAGCAGTTCTTC	CSVEMRAGVMGNEQFF
TRBV19	NA	TRBJ1-6	TRBD1	TGTGCCAGTAGTATGCGGACAGGGACGAGTTCACCCCTCCACTTT	CASSMRTGTSSPLHF
TRBV18	NA	TRBJ2-5	TRBD2	TGTGCCAGCTCCCGCGGGGGGCCGGGAGAGACCCAGTACTTC	CASSRGGPGETQYF
TRBV12-3/TRBV12-4	NA	TRBJ1-2	NA	TGTGCCAGCAGTTTGGGGCAGCCCTATGGCTACACCTTC	CASSLGQPYGYTF
TRBV5-4	NA	TRBJ2-5	TRBD2	TGTGCCAGCAGCTTGGGGGGACTAGCGGGAGCTCAAGAGACCCAGTACTTC	CASSLGGLAGAQETQYF
TRBV20-1	NA	TRBJ2-3	TRBD2	TGCAGTGCTAGTGATCCTAGCGGAGACACAGATACGCAGTATTTT	CSASDPSGDTDTQYF
TRBV2	NA	TRBJ1-5	NA	TGTGCCAGCAGGGACAGTTATGGCAATCAGCCCCAGCATTTT	CASRDSYGNQPQHF
TRBV5-4	NA	TRBJ1-2	NA	TGTGCCAGCAGCTTGGGGGGGAGGTACACCTTC	CASSLGGRYTF
TRBV7-9	NA	TRBJ2-2	NA	TGTGCCAGCAGCTTAATACAGGGCAAGGGCGGGGAGCTGTTTTTT	CASSLIQGKGGELFF
TRBV4-1	NA	TRBJ2-5	NA	TGCGCCAGCAGCCAATACACCGGACTCTTAACTCAAGAGACCCAGTACTTC	CASSQYTGLLTQETQYF
TRBV7-8	NA	TRBJ1-3	TRBD1	TGTGCCAGCAGCTCCACAGGGGGCCCTGGAAACACCATATATTTT	CASSSTGGPGNTIYF
TRBV9	many	TRBJ2-7	TRBD2	TGTGCCAGCAGCGAGGGGGTCGGGCTAGCGGGAGGTTACGAGCAGTACTTC	CASSEGVGLAGGYEQYF
TRBV29-1	NA	TRBJ1-4	TRBD1	TGCAGCGTTGAAATCCCCTGGACAGGGGGTAATGAAAAACTGTTTTTT	CSVEIPWTGGNEKLFF
TRBV5-1	NA	TRBJ2-7	TRBD2	TGCGCCAGCAGCCGACTAGCGGGTACCTACGAGCAGTACTTC	CASSRLAGTYEQYF